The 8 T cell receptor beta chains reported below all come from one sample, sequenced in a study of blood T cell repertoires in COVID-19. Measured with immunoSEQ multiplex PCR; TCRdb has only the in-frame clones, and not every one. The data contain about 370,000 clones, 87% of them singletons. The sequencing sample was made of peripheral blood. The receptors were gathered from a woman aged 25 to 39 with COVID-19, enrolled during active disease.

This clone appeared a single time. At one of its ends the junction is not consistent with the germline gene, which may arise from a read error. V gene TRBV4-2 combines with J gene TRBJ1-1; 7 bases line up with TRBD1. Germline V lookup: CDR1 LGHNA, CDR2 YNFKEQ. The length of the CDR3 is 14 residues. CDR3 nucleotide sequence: TGTGCCAGCAGCCAAGACTTACAGGGGATCGAAGGTTTCTTT. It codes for CASSQDLQGIEGFF.

CDR3 nucleotide sequence: TGTGCTAGTGGTTTGGACCGGACAGGGCCGGAGACCCAGTACTTC. This encodes CASGLDRTGPETQYF. The genes are TRBV12-5 and TRBJ2-5, with TRBD1 matching over 8 bases. CDR1 LGHNT and CDR2 FRNRAP come from the germline V gene. The CDR3 consists of 15 residues. The ends lost 1 base at V and 5 bases at J; junction bases unmatched: 6.

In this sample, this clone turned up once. The CDR3: CASSRLRTSGRGDEQFF. CDR3 in DNA: TGTGCCAGCAGTCGTTTAAGGACTAGCGGGAGGGGCGATGAGCAGTTCTTC. The chain employs TRBV2 and TRBJ2-1; 15 bases align to TRBD2. The germline V gene has CDR1 SNHLY and CDR2 FYNNEI. This CDR3 spans 17 amino acids. V dropped 5 bases and J dropped 8; count of bases not matched to a gene: 10.

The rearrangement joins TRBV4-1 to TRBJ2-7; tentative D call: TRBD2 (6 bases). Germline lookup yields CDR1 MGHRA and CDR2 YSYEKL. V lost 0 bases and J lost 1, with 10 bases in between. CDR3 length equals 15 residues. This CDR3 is CASSQDPGLSYEQYF. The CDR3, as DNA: TGCGCCAGCAGCCAAGATCCCGGACTATCCTACGAGCAGTACTTC.

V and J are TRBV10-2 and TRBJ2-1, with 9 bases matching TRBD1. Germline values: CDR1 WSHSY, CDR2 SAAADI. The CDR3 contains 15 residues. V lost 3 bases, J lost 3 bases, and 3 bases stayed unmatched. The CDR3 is CASSEQGAYYNEQFF. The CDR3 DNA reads TGCGCCAGCAGTGAACAGGGGGCCTACTACAATGAGCAGTTCTTC.

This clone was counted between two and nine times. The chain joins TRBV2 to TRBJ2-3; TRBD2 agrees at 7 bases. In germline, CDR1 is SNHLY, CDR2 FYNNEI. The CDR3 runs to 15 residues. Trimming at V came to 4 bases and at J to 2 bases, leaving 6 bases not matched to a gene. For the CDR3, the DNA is TGTGCCAGCAGTGGCCCTAGCGGCTTCACAGATACGCAGTATTTT. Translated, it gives CASSGPSGFTDTQYF.

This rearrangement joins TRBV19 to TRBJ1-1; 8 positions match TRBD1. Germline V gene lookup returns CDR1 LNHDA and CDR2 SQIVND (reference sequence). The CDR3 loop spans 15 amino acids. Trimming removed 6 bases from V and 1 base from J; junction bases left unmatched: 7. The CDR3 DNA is TGTGCCAGTAGCACTATTGGGACAGGGAACACTGAAGCTTTCTTT. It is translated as CASSTIGTGNTEAFF.

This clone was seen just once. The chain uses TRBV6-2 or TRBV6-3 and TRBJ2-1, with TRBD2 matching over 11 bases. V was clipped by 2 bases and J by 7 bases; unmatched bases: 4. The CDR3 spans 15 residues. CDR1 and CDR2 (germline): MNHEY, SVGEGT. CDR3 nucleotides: TGTGCCAGCAGTTACGTGGGACTAGCGGTGAATGAGCAGTTCTTC. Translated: CASSYVGLAVNEQFF.